The TCR beta chain under discussion was sequenced for a study of blood T cell repertoires in COVID-19. About the research overall: Specimens from acute and convalescent COVID-19 originated in the United States, Italy and Spain.

J gave up 3 bases and V 4 bases, and 14 bases lay outside the gene matches. CDR3 length equals 18 residues. Looked up from germline, CDR1 is KGHSH and CDR2 is LQKENI. Per the study methods: Reference gene primer amplification gave estimated nucleated cell counts. Only in-frame clones appear in the TCRdb table, and some are missing; sequencing was by immunoSEQ multiplex PCR. For V, J and clone size, that table is used; D and trimming come from the DNA. Among some 250,000 clones listed, 82% were seen once. The sequenced material came from peripheral blood. This clonotype was sampled from a young woman with acute or convalescent COVID-19. This chain uses TRBV18 with TRBJ2-2; TRBD2 aligns across 7 bases. In DNA form, the CDR3 reads TGTGCCAGCTCACTGGGAGGGCCTTTTCGGGGATACACCGGGGAGCTGTTTTTT. The encoded protein is CASSLGGPFRGYTGELFF.